The rows below give T cell receptor beta chains drawn from one sample of a study of cytomegalovirus exposure and HLA in healthy donors. Repertoires were generated with immunoSEQ multiplex PCR, while TCRdb's copy carries only in-frame clones and drops some. The table has about 160,000 clones, 85% to 90% seen once. Specimen: PBMCs. The receptors here all came from a young man in good health and CMV-seronegative. Each CDR3 is given with its conserved first and last residue. A D gene is named only where the DNA matches it firmly. Rows may omit the clone size; those that give it use once, few, many or a size class.

TRBV10-3	TRBJ1-2	NA	TRBD1	CAIGFEQGNGYTF	TGTGCCATCGGTTTTGAACAGGGGAATGGCTACACCTTC
TRBV7-9	TRBJ1-3	NA	NA	CASSLDRMIRGGNTIYF	TGTGCCAGCAGCTTAGACCGGATGATTAGGGGGGGAAACACCATATATTTT
TRBV19	TRBJ1-5	NA	TRBD1	CASSKTGGNQPQHF	TGTGCCAGTAGTAAAACAGGGGGCAATCAGCCCCAGCATTTT
TRBV7-2	TRBJ2-6	few	NA	CASSLGRGLGANVLTF	TGTGCCAGCAGCTTAGGGCGGGGGCTTGGGGCCAACGTCCTGACTTTC
TRBV4-3	TRBJ2-6	NA	NA	CASSQLGRAGANVLTF	TGCGCCAGCAGCCAATTAGGGAGAGCTGGGGCCAACGTCCTGACTTTC
TRBV30	TRBJ2-2	NA	NA	CAWKWRAGNTGELFF	TGTGCCTGGAAGTGGAGGGCGGGAAACACCGGGGAGCTGTTTTTT
TRBV27	TRBJ2-1	NA	NA	CASSPNRDSYNEQFF	TGTGCCAGCAGCCCCAACAGGGACTCCTACAATGAGCAGTTCTTC
TRBV6-1	TRBJ2-4	NA	NA	CASSSGDSVGNIQYF	TGTGCCAGCAGCTCCGGGGACTCAGTGGGGAACATTCAGTACTTC
TRBV7-6	TRBJ2-7	NA	NA	CASSPGQDRGEQYF	TGTGCCAGCAGCCCCGGACAGGACCGGGGGGAGCAGTACTTC
TRBV29-1	TRBJ1-1	NA	NA	CSVPRISNTEAFF	TGCAGCGTACCCAGGATCTCGAACACTGAAGCTTTCTTT
TRBV6-5	TRBJ1-2	few	NA	CASSRGAGLNYGYTF	TGTGCCAGCAGTCGCGGGGCAGGGTTAAACTATGGCTACACCTTC
TRBV28	TRBJ2-1	NA	TRBD2	CASSGVVGHQREGRINEQFF	TGTGCCAGCAGTGGAGTTGTGGGGCATCAGCGGGAGGGCCGTATCAATGAGCAGTTCTTC
TRBV7-6	TRBJ2-2	NA	TRBD1	CASSPGQIINGELFF	TGTGCCAGCAGCCCGGGACAGATCATTAACGGGGAGCTGTTTTTT
TRBV5-4	TRBJ2-2	NA	TRBD2	CASSRNGGANAGELFF	TGTGCCAGCAGCCGGAACGGGGGGGCGAACGCCGGGGAGCTGTTTTTT
TRBV18	TRBJ1-1	NA	NA	CASSPGRNTEAFF	TGTGCCAGCTCACCGGGGAGGAACACTGAAGCTTTCTTT
TRBV7-9	TRBJ2-7	NA	TRBD1	CASSPGTVYEQYF	TGTGCCAGCAGCCCTGGGACAGTCTACGAGCAGTACTTC
TRBV4-1	TRBJ2-3	NA	TRBD1	CASSQSGNRGDTQYF	TGCGCCAGCAGCCAATCCGGTAACAGGGGAGATACGCAGTATTTT
TRBV29-1	TRBJ2-6	NA	TRBD1	CSVATGTTGANVLTF	TGCAGCGTGGCGACAGGGACCACTGGGGCCAACGTCCTGACTTTC
TRBV10-1	TRBJ1-2	NA	NA	CASSEYSYYGYTF	TGCGCCAGCAGTGAGTACAGTTACTATGGCTACACCTTC
TRBV27	TRBJ2-3	NA	NA	CASSFTTRGTDTQYF	TGTGCCAGCAGTTTTACTACCCGTGGCACAGATACGCAGTATTTT
TRBV4-1	TRBJ1-2	once	TRBD1	CASRQPGGDSINYGYTF	TGCGCCAGCAGGCAACCAGGGGGCGATAGTATTAACTATGGCTACACCTTC
TRBV5-6	TRBJ2-7	NA	TRBD2	CASSFSEAGGIEQYF	TGTGCCAGCAGCTTTTCTGAGGCGGGAGGGATAGAGCAGTACTTC
TRBV28	TRBJ2-7	many	NA	CASTRPQNYEQYF	TGTGCCAGCACCAGGCCACAGAACTACGAGCAGTACTTC
TRBV7-9	TRBJ1-1	NA	TRBD1	CASSPRQGGNTEAFF	TGTGCCAGCAGCCCAAGACAGGGAGGGAACACTGAAGCTTTCTTT
TRBV6-5	TRBJ1-1	NA	NA	CASARGKGEAFF	TGTGCCAGCGCCCGGGGGAAAGGTGAAGCTTTCTTT
TRBV4-2	TRBJ2-7	NA	NA	CASSQENRPYEQYF	TGTGCCAGCAGCCAAGAAAACAGGCCCTACGAGCAGTACTTC
TRBV11-2	TRBJ1-1	NA	NA	CASSLGGAGTEAFF	TGTGCCAGCAGCTTAGGCGGGGCCGGCACTGAAGCTTTCTTT
TRBV7-2	TRBJ2-5	NA	TRBD2	CASSVLAGGRGGTQYF	TGTGCCAGCAGCGTACTAGCGGGAGGACGAGGAGGGACCCAGTACTTC
TRBV27	TRBJ2-4	NA	TRBD2	CASSLRGGRAGNIQYF	TGTGCCAGCAGCTTAAGAGGCGGGAGGGCCGGAAACATTCAGTACTTC
TRBV11-2	TRBJ2-1	NA	NA	CASSLWGGSGDNEQFF	TGTGCCAGCAGCTTATGGGGAGGTAGCGGCGACAATGAGCAGTTCTTC
TRBV28	TRBJ1-3	NA	NA	CASQGRDLSGNTIYF	TGTGCCAGCCAGGGCAGGGATCTCTCTGGAAACACCATATATTTT
TRBV5-6	TRBJ1-1	NA	NA	CASRVARGNFEAFF	TGTGCCAGCAGAGTTGCCAGGGGTAACTTTGAAGCTTTCTTT
TRBV7-9	TRBJ2-7	NA	TRBD1	CASSSFERQGPGEQYF	TGTGCCAGCAGCTCCTTTGAACGACAGGGGCCTGGCGAGCAGTACTTC
TRBV6-1	TRBJ1-1	NA	NA	CASSGLHTVNTEAFF	TGTGCCAGCAGTGGACTCCACACGGTGAACACTGAAGCTTTCTTT
TRBV6-5	TRBJ1-4	NA	TRBD1	CASSTRQGSWEKLFF	TGTGCCAGCAGTACCCGACAGGGGTCTTGGGAAAAACTGTTTTTT
TRBV27	TRBJ1-5	NA	NA	CASSRITADSTTYSNQPQHF	TGTGCCAGCAGTCGAATAACTGCGGACAGCACAACGTATAGCAATCAGCCCCAGCATTTT
TRBV7-8	TRBJ1-4	NA	NA	CASSLTRATPSEKLFF	TGTGCCAGCAGCTTAACGAGGGCCACGCCGAGTGAAAAACTGTTTTTT
TRBV19	TRBJ1-2	NA	NA	CASSLVAGVKGYGYTF	TGTGCCAGTAGTCTGGTGGCCGGGGTAAAAGGCTATGGCTACACCTTC
TRBV18	TRBJ2-7	once	TRBD2	CASSPPILDSGTREQYF	TGTGCCAGCTCACCACCCATACTAGATTCAGGGACTAGGGAGCAGTACTTC
TRBV27	TRBJ2-1	NA	NA	CASSLRGGPYNEQFF	TGTGCCAGCAGTCTCCGCGGGGGCCCCTACAATGAGCAGTTCTTC
TRBV4-3	TRBJ2-7	NA	NA	CASSQDRTTTYEQYF	TGCGCCAGCAGCCAGGACAGGACTACCACCTACGAGCAGTACTTC
TRBV5-5	TRBJ1-2	NA	NA	CASSQTGFNYGYTF	TGTGCCAGCAGCCAAACAGGATTTAACTATGGCTACACCTTC
TRBV5-1	TRBJ2-2	NA	NA	CASSLGGIENGELFF	TGCGCCAGCAGCTTGGGAGGGATTGAGAATGGGGAGCTGTTTTTT
TRBV6-5	TRBJ1-5	NA	TRBD1	CASSLGQGCQPQHF	TGTGCCAGCAGTTTAGGACAGGGGTGCCAGCCCCAGCATTTT
TRBV9	TRBJ2-3	NA	NA	CASSDLGSGHTDTQYF	TGTGCCAGCAGCGACCTAGGGAGTGGGCACACAGATACGCAGTATTTT
TRBV4-3	TRBJ1-2	NA	TRBD1	CASSQLGQGHYGYTF	TGCGCCAGCAGCCAGCTGGGACAGGGGCACTATGGCTACACCTTC
TRBV5-4	TRBJ2-2	NA	NA	CASSSTSRSTGELFF	TGTGCCAGCAGCTCGACTAGTAGGTCCACCGGGGAGCTGTTTTTT
TRBV29-1	TRBJ1-5	NA	NA	CSVGEGDQPQHF	TGCAGCGTGGGGGAGGGGGATCAGCCCCAGCATTTT
TRBV5-1	TRBJ2-3	NA	TRBD2	CASSLGLSGSTSTDTQYF	TGCGCCAGCAGCTTGGGCCTTAGCGGGAGTACTAGCACAGATACGCAGTATTTT
TRBV11-1	TRBJ1-2	NA	NA	CASSPGGANYGYTF	TGTGCCAGCAGCCCCGGCGGGGCCAACTATGGCTACACCTTC
TRBV4-2	TRBJ1-3	NA	TRBD1	CASSQVQGGTGNTIYF	TGTGCCAGCAGCCAGGTTCAAGGGGGCACTGGAAACACCATATATTTT
TRBV6-5	TRBJ2-1	NA	TRBD2	CASSYILAGYGEQFF	TGTGCCAGCAGTTATATCCTAGCGGGGTATGGTGAGCAGTTCTTC
TRBV6-5	TRBJ2-3	NA	NA	CASSYSFPSTDTQYF	TGTGCCAGCAGTTACTCTTTTCCTAGCACAGATACGCAGTATTTT
TRBV6-1	TRBJ1-3	once	NA	CASSVDSSGNTIYF	TGTGCCAGCAGCGTTGATAGCTCTGGAAACACCATATATTTT
TRBV11-2	TRBJ2-1	NA	TRBD2	CASSSPGLGTFGQFF	TGTGCCAGCAGCTCACCGGGACTAGGGACCTTTGGGCAGTTCTTC
TRBV6-4	TRBJ2-2	once	NA	CASSDSNRNTGELFF	TGTGCCAGCAGTGACTCGAACAGGAACACCGGGGAGCTGTTTTTT
TRBV6-1	TRBJ2-2	NA	NA	CASSEGQNTGELFF	TGTGCCAGCAGTGAAGGTCAGAACACCGGGGAGCTGTTTTTT
TRBV25-1	TRBJ1-6	few	NA	CASSELLSPLHF	TGTGCCAGCAGTGAGCTACTTTCACCCCTCCACTTT
TRBV5-1	TRBJ2-2	NA	TRBD1	CASSLTRQGVGELFF	TGCGCCAGCAGCTTAACCAGACAGGGGGTCGGGGAGCTGTTTTTT